This T cell receptor (beta chain) was captured by sequencing in a study of blood T cell repertoires in COVID-19. Study overall: Acute and convalescent COVID-19 specimens originated in the United States, Italy and Spain. Sources were T cells, B-cell-depleted T cells, or PBMCs; the material itself was cDNA or gDNA.

Germline CDR1 is MNHNS and CDR2 is SASEGT. The junction had 3 bases not matched to a gene; V was cut back by 3 bases and J by 1 base. This CDR3 is 14 amino acids long. Original methodology: Amplification with reference gene primers provided the estimates of nucleated cell counts. TCRdb's copy holds only in-frame clones and misses some; the assay was immunoSEQ multiplex PCR. V, J and clone size derive from that table, while D and trimming were established from the DNA sequence. Among roughly 42,000 clones listed, 80% to 90% were seen once. Input material: peripheral blood. V gene TRBV6-1 combines with J gene TRBJ2-7; 7 bases line up with TRBD2. This TCR derives from a young man with active or convalescent COVID-19. The CDR3 loop reads CASSEREGSYEQYF. As DNA, the CDR3 is TGTGCCAGCAGTGAGAGGGAGGGGTCCTACGAGCAGTACTTC.